One sample yielded the 7 T cell receptor beta chains listed below, sequenced in a study of human T cells and chemical hapten exposure. Using its own MiXCR run on the RACE reads, TCRdb lists one record per CDR3 protein. The repertoire holds tens of thousands of distinct CDR3 sequences, with roughly a tenth as singletons. As for time point: pre-sensitization, week 0. Treatment meaning: therapeutic diphenylcyclopropenone sensitization with weekly scalp DPC. Specimen: whole blood, collected in connection with sensitization to the hapten diphenylcyclopropenone (DPC). These receptors came from a man younger than 45 with alopecia areata. Some clones in this sample may be carry-over from other donors' samples.

V gene TRBV5-6 combines with J gene TRBJ2-5; D is undetermined. This CDR3 comprises 16 residues. With 0 bases removed from V and 5 bases from J, the gap between germline ends came to 17 bases. Germline CDR1 and CDR2: SGHDT and YYEEEE. CDR3 residues: CASSLAIGRTEETQYF. The CDR3 nucleotides read TGTGCCAGCAGCTTGGCCATAGGACGGACGGAGGAGACCCAGTACTTC.

This clonotype has at least ten counts. This sequence joins TRBV7-3 and TRBJ2-2; D unclear. CDR1 and CDR2 (germline): SGHTA, FQGTGA. This CDR3 contains 13 residues. V shed 5 bases and J shed 4 bases, with 8 bases lying between them. CDR3 DNA sequence: TGTGCCAGCAGCAATAAGGTCACCGGGGAGCTGTTTTTT. It encodes CASSNKVTGELFF.

This clonotype was found many times. V gene TRBV20-1 combines with J gene TRBJ2-3, with TRBD1 as a possible D gene (5 bases). CDR1 and CDR2 (germline): DFQATT, SNEGSKA (reference sequence). The CDR3 totals 13 residues. V was clipped by 6 bases and J by 0 bases, with 10 bases between them. DNA for the CDR3: TGCAGTGCCCTAGGGGCTAGCACAGATACGCAGTATTTT. Translation gives CSALGASTDTQYF.

This clonotype was observed at least ten times. CDR3 in DNA: TGTGCCAGCAGCGTCCGGGGGGGCCCCACCGGGGAGCTGTTTTTT. Its protein product is CASSVRGGPTGELFF. The rearrangement uses TRBV7-9 and TRBJ2-2, with TRBD2 identical over 8 bases. The junction had 6 bases not matched to a gene; V was cut back by 5 bases and J by 4 bases. The germline V gene encodes CDR1 SEHNR and CDR2 FQNEAQ (reference sequence). The CDR3 loop spans 15 amino acids.

The genes are TRBV7-8 and TRBJ1-2, with TRBD1 matching over 8 bases. The CDR3 spans 13 residues. The trim removed 4 bases at V and 6 bases at J, leaving 4 bases unmatched. The germline gives CDR1 SGHVS, CDR2 FQNEAQ. The CDR3, as DNA: TGTGCCAGCAGCTGGGACAGGACCAATGGCTACACCTTC. Residues: CASSWDRTNGYTF.

There are many counts of this clonotype. The chain carries TRBV7-2 and TRBJ1-6; D is undetermined. In germline, CDR1 is SGHTA, CDR2 FQGNSA. Trimming removed 3 bases from V and 2 bases from J, with 5 bases in between. CDR3 length equals 14 residues. The CDR3 DNA is TGTGCCAGCAGCTTCGTACCCTATAATTCACCCCTCCACTTT. This gives the protein CASSFVPYNSPLHF.

The V gene is TRBV27, the J gene TRBJ2-7, with TRBD2 identical over 7 bases. The germline V gene encodes CDR1 MNHEY and CDR2 SMNVEV (reference sequence). The CDR3 runs to 12 residues. V shed 2 bases, J shed 8 bases, and the junction held 3 bases outside the gene matches. DNA for the CDR3: TGTGCCAGCAGTTTAGGGAGGGGCCAGCAGTACTTC. Residues: CASSLGRGQQYF.